This paragraph covers one TCR beta chain sequence. Antigen unknown. Germline CDR1 is SEHNR and CDR2 is FQNEAQ (reference sequence). The V gene end was trimmed by 4 bases and the J gene end by 0 bases; junction bases not matched to a gene: 17. The CDR3 extends over 19 amino acids. The data belong to a study of cytomegalovirus exposure and HLA in healthy donors. In the study overall: Membership in the Caucasian-associated ancestry cluster was found for about four fifths of around 380 genotyped donors.

The primer mix had 60 Vbeta and 13 Jbeta primers. Profiled with immunoSEQ multiplex PCR; TCRdb holds only in-frame clones, not every one. The sample consists of about 110,000 clones, 79% of them appearing once. Study-wide results and limits: An apparent linkage of common viral pathogens to several of the most significant clusters emerged in a later analysis.

The material sequenced was PBMCs. The receptor was isolated from a middle-aged woman in good health and CMV-seronegative. The V and J genes are TRBV7-9 and TRBJ1-2, with 7 bases aligning to TRBD1. CDR3 in DNA: TGTGCCAGCAGCTCACCCGGGGACAGTCAATACCCACCTAACTATGGCTACACCTTC. Its protein is CASSSPGDSQYPPNYGYTF.